Shown below are 15 T cell receptor beta chains from a single sample sequenced in a study of blood T cell repertoires in COVID-19 (dated by TCRdb to the early 2020s). The library was generated by the immunoSEQ multiplex PCR assay. TCRdb holds this immuneACCESS table with in-frame rearrangements only. Some clones are missing; in checked studies, unresolved V genes explain under half, and the rest has no known cause. The sample records around 380,000 clones, 81% of which are singletons. The top ten hold more than 0.95% of the sample. Sequenced sample: peripheral blood. These receptor sequences come from a human donor with acute or convalescent COVID-19. The donor label of this sample is uncertain.

In its sample, this clone was seen once. The V call is TRBV7-9, the J call TRBJ1-3, with 7 bases fitting TRBD1. The trim removed 2 bases at V and 4 bases at J, leaving 5 bases unmatched. CDR3 length: 15 residues. Germline V gives CDR1 SEHNR, CDR2 FQNEAQ (reference sequence). The CDR3 is CASSLSRGAGNTIYF. The CDR3 DNA follows: TGTGCCAGCAGCTTATCCAGGGGGGCAGGAAACACCATATATTTT.

The rearrangement joins TRBV2 to TRBJ1-1; D gene unclear. This CDR3 contains 15 residues. Germline V CDR1 and CDR2: SNHLY, FYNNEI. V was trimmed by 1 base and J by 5 bases, leaving 14 bases between them. The CDR3 region is CASSEEAHRGTEAFF. For the CDR3, the DNA is TGTGCCAGCAGTGAAGAGGCACACAGAGGGACTGAAGCTTTCTTT.

The chain links TRBV27 to TRBJ1-2, with 9 bases lining up with TRBD1. CDR3 length equals 17 residues. Trimming took 5 bases from V and 0 from J; bases not matched to a gene: 10. Germline CDR1 and CDR2: MNHEY and SMNVEV (reference sequence). Here the CDR3 DNA reads TGTGCCAGCAGTATTATATCCGGGACAGGGTCTAACTATGGCTACACCTTC. It is translated as CASSIISGTGSNYGYTF.

This chain joins TRBV5-1 and TRBJ1-1; tentatively, D is TRBD1 (5 bases). CDR1 is SGHRS, CDR2 YFSETQ, per germline. The CDR3 sequence is 14 residues long. V lost 0 bases, J lost 7 bases, and 13 bases lay in between. The CDR3 reads CASSLAGFQGEAFF. CDR3 nucleotides: TGCGCCAGCAGCTTGGCCGGCTTTCAGGGTGAAGCTTTCTTT.

The J gene is TRBJ2-1, the V gene TRBV5-1; 9 bases line up with TRBD2. The trim removed 3 bases at V and 7 bases at J, leaving 8 bases unmatched. The CDR3 contains 15 residues. CDR1 is SGHRS and CDR2 is YFSETQ in the germline V gene. The CDR3 DNA sequence: TGCGCCAGCAGCTCGGCGGGGGGGCCAGGTAATGAGCAGTTCTTC. This encodes CASSSAGGPGNEQFF.

This chain joins TRBV10-3 and TRBJ2-1; 11 nucleotides agree with TRBD1. The CDR3 is 15 amino acids. V lost 6 bases and J lost 8; bases outside the gene matches: 9. The germline gives CDR1 ENHRY, CDR2 SYGVKD. CDR3 sequence: CAIRSGQGAWDEQFF. The CDR3 nucleotides are TGTGCCATCAGATCAGGACAGGGGGCTTGGGATGAGCAGTTCTTC.

The chain carries TRBV11-2 and TRBJ1-1; D unresolved. V was shortened by 1 base and J by 0 bases, with 12 bases between the two germline ends. The CDR3 sequence is 16 residues long. Germline CDR1 and CDR2: SGHAT and FQNNGV. The CDR3 DNA reads TGTGCCAGCAGCTTAGGGTGGGCAGCTATGAACACTGAAGCTTTCTTT. Its translation: CASSLGWAAMNTEAFF.

The CDR3 here is CASRASGSTDTQYF. Here the CDR3 DNA reads TGTGCCAGCAGAGCTAGCGGGAGTACAGATACGCAGTATTTT. The V gene is TRBV27, the J gene TRBJ2-3, with TRBD2 identical over 10 bases. The CDR3 sequence is 14 residues long. J lost 3 bases, V lost 6 bases, and 3 bases had no gene match. Germline-derived CDR1 and CDR2 are MNHEY and SMNVEV (reference sequence).

The rearrangement joins TRBV6-6 to TRBJ2-7, with a weak D call TRBD1 (6 bases). This CDR3 comprises 15 residues. The germline V gene has CDR1 MNHNY and CDR2 SVGAGI (reference sequence). V was shortened by 7 bases and J by 7 bases, with 23 bases between the two germline ends. CDR3 DNA: TGTGCCAGCATGCCCGCCGGACAGCTCCGCTCTGAGCAGTACTTC. It codes for CASMPAGQLRSEQYF.

The CDR3 DNA reads as TGTGCCAGTAGCGGGAGGGCCGATGAGCAGTTCTTC. Translating it yields CASSGRADEQFF. The rearrangement uses TRBV19 and TRBJ2-1; TRBD2 agrees at 8 bases. Germline trimming cut 6 bases from V and 8 bases from J; bases unmatched to any gene: 3. Germline V CDR1 and CDR2: LNHDA, SQIVND (reference sequence). This CDR3 region has 12 residues.

J is TRBJ2-1 and V is TRBV6-5; the D gene is possibly TRBD2 (5 bases). V lost 8 bases and J 2 bases, leaving 10 bases between the germline ends. Germline assignment: CDR1 MNHEY and CDR2 SVGAGI. This CDR3 has 13 amino acids. The CDR3 nucleotides read TGTGCCAGCGCAGCGGCGGCCTACAATGAGCAGTTCTTC. Translation: CASAAAAYNEQFF.

The chain links TRBV27 to TRBJ2-3; a weak D match, TRBD1 (5 bases). V lost 0 bases to trimming and J lost 0 bases, with 10 bases between them. CDR1 is MNHEY, CDR2 SMNVEV, per germline (reference sequence). The CDR3 is 16 amino acids. The CDR3 reads CASSLSGRTSTDTQYF. The CDR3 DNA sequence: TGTGCCAGCAGTTTATCGGGGCGCACAAGCACAGATACGCAGTATTTT.

CDR3 residues: CALGGGRTEAFF. The CDR3 DNA is TGTGCCCTGGGGGGGGGTAGGACTGAAGCTTTCTTT. This sequence joins TRBV28 and TRBJ1-1; D possibly corresponds to TRBD1 (5 bases). The CDR3 consists of 12 residues. CDR1 MDHEN and CDR2 SYDVKM come from the germline V gene. The germline V and J ends were trimmed by 11 bases and 5 bases, with 15 bases remaining between them.

The V call is TRBV7-5, the J call TRBJ1-1; TRBD1 reflects the table's D call only, with no check against the DNA. TRBV7-5 is a pseudogene segment. This CDR3 comprises 16 residues. The CDR3 sequence is CVRSPTLGPQGTEAFF. CDR3 nucleotide sequence: TGTGTCAGAAGCCCAACCCTGGGGCCGCAGGGCACTGAAGCTTTCTTT.

This clone occurred once. This chain joins TRBV2 and TRBJ2-4; D is possibly TRBD1 (6 bases). The length of the CDR3 is 12 residues. Germline V lookup: CDR1 SNHLY, CDR2 FYNNEI. Deletions cut 3 bases from V and 9 bases from J, with 9 bases between. The CDR3 coding sequence is TGTGCCAGCAGTGAGACAGGAGGCATTCAGTACTTC. It codes for CASSETGGIQYF.